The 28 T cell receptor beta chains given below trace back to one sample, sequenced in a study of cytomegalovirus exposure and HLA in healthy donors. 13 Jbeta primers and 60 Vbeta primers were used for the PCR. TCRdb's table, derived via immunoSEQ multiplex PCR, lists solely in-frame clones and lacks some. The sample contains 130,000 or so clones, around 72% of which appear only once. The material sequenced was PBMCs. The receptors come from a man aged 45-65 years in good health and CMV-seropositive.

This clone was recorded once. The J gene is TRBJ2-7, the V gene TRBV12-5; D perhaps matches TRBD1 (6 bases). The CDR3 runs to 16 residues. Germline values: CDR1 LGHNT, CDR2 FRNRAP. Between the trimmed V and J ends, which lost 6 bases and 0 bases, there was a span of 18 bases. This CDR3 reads CASGPPDSSSSYEQYF. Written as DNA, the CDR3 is TGTGCTAGTGGCCCTCCGGACAGCTCGAGCTCCTACGAGCAGTACTTC. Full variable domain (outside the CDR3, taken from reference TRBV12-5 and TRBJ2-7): DARVTQTPRHKVTEMGQEVTMRCQPILGHNTVFWYRQTMMQGLELLAYFRNRAPLDDSGMPKDRFSAEMPDATLATLKIQPSEPRDSAVYFCASGPPDSSSSYEQYFGPGTRLTVT.

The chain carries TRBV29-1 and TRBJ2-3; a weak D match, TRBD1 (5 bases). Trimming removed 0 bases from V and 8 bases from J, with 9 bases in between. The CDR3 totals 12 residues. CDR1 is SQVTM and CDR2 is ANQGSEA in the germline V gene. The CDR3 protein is CSVEDRQSTQYF. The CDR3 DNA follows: TGCAGCGTTGAAGATCGACAGAGTACGCAGTATTTT.

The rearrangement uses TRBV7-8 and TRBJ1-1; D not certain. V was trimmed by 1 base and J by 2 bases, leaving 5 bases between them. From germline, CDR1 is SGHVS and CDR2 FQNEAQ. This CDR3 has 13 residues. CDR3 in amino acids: CASSLGRNTEAFF. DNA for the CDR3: TGTGCCAGCAGCTTAGGGAGAAACACTGAAGCTTTCTTT. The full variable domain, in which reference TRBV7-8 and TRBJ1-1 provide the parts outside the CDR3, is GAGVSQSPRYKVAKRGQDVALRCDPISGHVSLFWYQQALGQGPEFLTYFQNEAQLDKSGLPSDRFFAERPEGSVSTLKIQRTQQEDSAVYLCASSLGRNTEAFFGQGTRLTVV.

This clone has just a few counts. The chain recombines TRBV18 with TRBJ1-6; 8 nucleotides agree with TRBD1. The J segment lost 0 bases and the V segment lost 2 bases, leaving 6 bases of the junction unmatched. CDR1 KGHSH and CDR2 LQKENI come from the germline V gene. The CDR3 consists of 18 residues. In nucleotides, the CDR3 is TGTGCCAGCTCACCAAGGACAGGGTCGAGCTCCTATAATTCACCCCTCCACTTT. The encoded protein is CASSPRTGSSSYNSPLHF.

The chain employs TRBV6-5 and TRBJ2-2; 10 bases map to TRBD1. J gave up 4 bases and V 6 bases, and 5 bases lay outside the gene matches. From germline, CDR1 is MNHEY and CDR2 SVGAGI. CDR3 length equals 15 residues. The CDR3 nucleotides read TGTGCCAGCAGCCTCCGGACAGGGGGCACCGGGGAGCTGTTTTTT. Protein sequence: CASSLRTGGTGELFF.

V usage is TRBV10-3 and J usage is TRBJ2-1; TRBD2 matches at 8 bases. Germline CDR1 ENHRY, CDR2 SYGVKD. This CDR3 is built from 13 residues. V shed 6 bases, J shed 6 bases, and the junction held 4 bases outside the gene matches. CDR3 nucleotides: TGTGCCATCAGCACGGGAGGGTTCAATGAGCAGTTCTTC. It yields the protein CAISTGGFNEQFF.

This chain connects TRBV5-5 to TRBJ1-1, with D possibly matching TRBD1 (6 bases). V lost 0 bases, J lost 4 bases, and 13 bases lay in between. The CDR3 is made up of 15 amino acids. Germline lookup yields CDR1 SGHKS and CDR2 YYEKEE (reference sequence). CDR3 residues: CASSLVLGAGTEAFF. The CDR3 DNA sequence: TGTGCCAGCAGCTTGGTTCTGGGGGCGGGCACTGAAGCTTTCTTT.

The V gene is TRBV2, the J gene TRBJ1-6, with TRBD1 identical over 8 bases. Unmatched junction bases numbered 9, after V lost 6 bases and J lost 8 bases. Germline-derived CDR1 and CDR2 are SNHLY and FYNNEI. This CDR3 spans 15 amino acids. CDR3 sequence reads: CASSVLGQGDSPLHF. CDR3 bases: TGTGCCAGCAGCGTACTCGGACAGGGTGATTCACCCCTCCACTTT.

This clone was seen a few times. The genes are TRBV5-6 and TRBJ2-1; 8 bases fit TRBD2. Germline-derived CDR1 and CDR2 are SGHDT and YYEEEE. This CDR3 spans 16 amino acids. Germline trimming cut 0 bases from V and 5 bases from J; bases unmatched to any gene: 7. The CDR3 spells CASSLVWRAGDNEQFF. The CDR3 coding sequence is TGTGCCAGCAGCTTGGTGTGGCGAGCGGGGGACAATGAGCAGTTCTTC.

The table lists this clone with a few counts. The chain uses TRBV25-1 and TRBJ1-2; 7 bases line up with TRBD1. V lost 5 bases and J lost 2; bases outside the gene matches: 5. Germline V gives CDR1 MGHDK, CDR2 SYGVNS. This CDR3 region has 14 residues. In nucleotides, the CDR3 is TGTGCCAGCAGTTCCCGGACAGGAAACTATGGCTACACCTTC. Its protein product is CASSSRTGNYGYTF.

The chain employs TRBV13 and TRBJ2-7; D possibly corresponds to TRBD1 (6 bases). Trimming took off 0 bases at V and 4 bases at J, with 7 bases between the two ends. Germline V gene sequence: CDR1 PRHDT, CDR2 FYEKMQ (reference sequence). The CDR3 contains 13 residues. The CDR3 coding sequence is TGTGCCAGCAGCTTAGGCCAGGGGTACGAGCAGTACTTC. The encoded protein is CASSLGQGYEQYF. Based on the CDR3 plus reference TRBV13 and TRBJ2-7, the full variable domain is AAGVIQSPRHLIKEKRETATLKCYPIPRHDTVYWYQQGPGQDPQFLISFYEKMQSDKGSIPDRFSAQQFSDYHSELNMSSLELGDSALYFCASSLGQGYEQYFGPGTRLTVT.

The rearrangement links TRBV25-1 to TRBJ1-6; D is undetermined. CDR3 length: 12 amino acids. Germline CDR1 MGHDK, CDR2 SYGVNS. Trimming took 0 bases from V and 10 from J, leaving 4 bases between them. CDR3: CASSEYRSPLHF. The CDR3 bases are TGTGCCAGCAGTGAATACCGGTCACCCCTCCACTTT. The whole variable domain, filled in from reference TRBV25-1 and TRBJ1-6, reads EADIYQTPRYLVIGTGKKITLECSQTMGHDKMYWYQQDPGMELHLIHYSYGVNSTEKGDLSSESTVSRIRTEHFPLTLESARPSHTSQYLCASSEYRSPLHFGNGTRLTVT.

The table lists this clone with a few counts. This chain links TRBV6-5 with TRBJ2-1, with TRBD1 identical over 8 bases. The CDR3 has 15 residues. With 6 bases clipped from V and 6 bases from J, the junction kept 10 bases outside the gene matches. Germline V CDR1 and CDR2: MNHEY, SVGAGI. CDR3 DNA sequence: TGTGCCAGCAGCATAACAGGGGGTAGAGCCAATGAGCAGTTCTTC. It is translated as CASSITGGRANEQFF.

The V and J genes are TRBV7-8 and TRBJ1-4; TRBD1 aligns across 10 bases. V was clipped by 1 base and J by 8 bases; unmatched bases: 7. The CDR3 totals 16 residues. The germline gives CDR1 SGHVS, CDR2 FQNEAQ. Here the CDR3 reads CASSLERDRGPEKLFF. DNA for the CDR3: TGTGCCAGCAGCTTAGAAAGGGACAGGGGACCCGAAAAACTGTTTTTT.

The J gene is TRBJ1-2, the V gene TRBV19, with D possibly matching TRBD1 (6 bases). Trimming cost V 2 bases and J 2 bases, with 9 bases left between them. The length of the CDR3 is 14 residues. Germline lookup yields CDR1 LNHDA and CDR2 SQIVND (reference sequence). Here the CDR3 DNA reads TGTGCCAGTAGTATACGACAGGACAACTATGGCTACACCTTC. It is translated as CASSIRQDNYGYTF.

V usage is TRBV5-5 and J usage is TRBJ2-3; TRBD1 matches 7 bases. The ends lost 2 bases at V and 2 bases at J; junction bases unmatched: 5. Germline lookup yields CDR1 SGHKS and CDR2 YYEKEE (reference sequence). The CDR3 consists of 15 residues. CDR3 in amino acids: CASSLIDRDTDTQYF. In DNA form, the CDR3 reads TGTGCCAGCAGCTTAATCGACAGGGACACAGATACGCAGTATTTT. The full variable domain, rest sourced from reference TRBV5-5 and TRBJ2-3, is DAGVTQSPTHLIKTRGQQVTLRCSPISGHKSVSWYQQVLGQGPQFIFQYYEKEERGRGNFPDRFSARQFPNYSSELNVNALLLGDSALYLCASSLIDRDTDTQYFGPGTRLTVL.

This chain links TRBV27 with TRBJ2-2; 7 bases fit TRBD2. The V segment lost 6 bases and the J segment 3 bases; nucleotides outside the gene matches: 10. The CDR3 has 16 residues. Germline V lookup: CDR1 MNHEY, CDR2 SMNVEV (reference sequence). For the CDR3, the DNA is TGTGCCAGCAGACGGGGGGTGTCAAGCGACACCGGGGAGCTGTTTTTT. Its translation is CASRRGVSSDTGELFF.

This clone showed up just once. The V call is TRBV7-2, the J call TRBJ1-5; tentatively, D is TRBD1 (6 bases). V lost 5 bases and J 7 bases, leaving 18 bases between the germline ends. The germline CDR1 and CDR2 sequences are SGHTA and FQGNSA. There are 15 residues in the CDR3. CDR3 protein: CASSAAGGARQPQHF. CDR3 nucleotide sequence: TGTGCCAGCAGCGCGGCGGGGGGCGCGAGGCAGCCCCAGCATTTT. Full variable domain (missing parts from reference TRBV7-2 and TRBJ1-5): GAGVSQSPSNKVTEKGKDVELRCDPISGHTALYWYRQSLGQGLEFLIYFQGNSAPDKSGLPSDRFSAERTGGSVSTLTIQRTQQEDSAVYLCASSAAGGARQPQHFGDGTRLSIL.

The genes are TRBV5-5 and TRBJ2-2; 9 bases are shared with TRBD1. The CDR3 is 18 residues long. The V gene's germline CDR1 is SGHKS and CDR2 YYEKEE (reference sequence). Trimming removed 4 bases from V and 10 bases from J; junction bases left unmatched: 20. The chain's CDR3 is CASSAARSPGTGKEELFF. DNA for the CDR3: TGTGCCAGCAGCGCAGCCCGGAGTCCCGGGACAGGGAAGGAGGAGCTGTTTTTT.

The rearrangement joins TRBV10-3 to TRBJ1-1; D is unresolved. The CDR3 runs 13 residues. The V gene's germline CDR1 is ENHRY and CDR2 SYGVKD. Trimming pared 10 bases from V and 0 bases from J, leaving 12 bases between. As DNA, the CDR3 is TGTGCCAATTCTCCGGGGATGAACACTGAAGCTTTCTTT. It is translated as CANSPGMNTEAFF.

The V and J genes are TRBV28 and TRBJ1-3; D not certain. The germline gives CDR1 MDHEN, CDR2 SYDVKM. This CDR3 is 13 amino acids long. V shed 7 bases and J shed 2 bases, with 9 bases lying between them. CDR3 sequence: CASKEEAGNTIYF. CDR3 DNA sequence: TGTGCCAGCAAGGAGGAGGCTGGAAACACCATATATTTT.

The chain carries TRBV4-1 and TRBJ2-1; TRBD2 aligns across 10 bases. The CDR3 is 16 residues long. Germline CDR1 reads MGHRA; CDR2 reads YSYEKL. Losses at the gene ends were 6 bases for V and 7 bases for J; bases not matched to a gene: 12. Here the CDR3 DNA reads TGCGCCAGCAGACGGAATTCCGGGACTAGCGCGAATGAGCAGTTCTTC. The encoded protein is CASRRNSGTSANEQFF.

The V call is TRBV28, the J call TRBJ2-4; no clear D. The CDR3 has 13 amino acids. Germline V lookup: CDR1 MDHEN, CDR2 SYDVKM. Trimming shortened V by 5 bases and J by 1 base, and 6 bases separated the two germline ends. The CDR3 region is CASSPSAKNIQYF. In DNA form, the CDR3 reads TGTGCCAGCAGTCCCTCGGCCAAAAACATTCAGTACTTC.

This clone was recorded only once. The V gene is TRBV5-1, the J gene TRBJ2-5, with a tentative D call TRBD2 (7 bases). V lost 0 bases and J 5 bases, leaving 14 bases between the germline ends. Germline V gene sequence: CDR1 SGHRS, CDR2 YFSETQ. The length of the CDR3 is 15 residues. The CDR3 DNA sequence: TGCGCCAGCAGCTTGGTGGCAGGGGAGGGTGAGACCCAGTACTTC. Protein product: CASSLVAGEGETQYF.

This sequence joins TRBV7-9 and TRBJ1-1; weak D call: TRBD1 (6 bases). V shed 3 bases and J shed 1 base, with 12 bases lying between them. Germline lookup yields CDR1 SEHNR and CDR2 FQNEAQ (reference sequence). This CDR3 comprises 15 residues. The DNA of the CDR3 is TGTGCCAGCAGCTTCGCCGGACAGAGGAACACTGAAGCTTTCTTT. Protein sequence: CASSFAGQRNTEAFF.

The CDR3 sequence: CASSTTIREGNTIYF. The CDR3 DNA is TGTGCCAGCAGCACTACGATCAGGGAAGGAAACACCATATATTTT. The chain uses TRBV7-7 and TRBJ1-3, with TRBD1 as a possible D gene (5 bases). The CDR3 consists of 15 residues. Germline assignment: CDR1 SSHAT and CDR2 FNYEAQ (reference sequence). V was shortened by 5 bases and J by 4 bases, with 15 bases between the two germline ends.

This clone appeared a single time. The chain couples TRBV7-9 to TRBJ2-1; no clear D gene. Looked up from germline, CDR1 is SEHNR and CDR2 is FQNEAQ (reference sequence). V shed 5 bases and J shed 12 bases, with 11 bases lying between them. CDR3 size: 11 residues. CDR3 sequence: CASSPGHGQFF. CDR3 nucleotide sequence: TGTGCCAGCAGCCCAGGTCACGGGCAGTTCTTC.

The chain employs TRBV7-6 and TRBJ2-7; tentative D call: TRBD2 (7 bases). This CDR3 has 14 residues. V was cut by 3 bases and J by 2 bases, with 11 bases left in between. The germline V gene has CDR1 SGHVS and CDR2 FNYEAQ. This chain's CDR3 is CASSLGGAAYEQYF. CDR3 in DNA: TGTGCCAGCAGCTTGGGGGGGGCGGCCTACGAGCAGTACTTC.